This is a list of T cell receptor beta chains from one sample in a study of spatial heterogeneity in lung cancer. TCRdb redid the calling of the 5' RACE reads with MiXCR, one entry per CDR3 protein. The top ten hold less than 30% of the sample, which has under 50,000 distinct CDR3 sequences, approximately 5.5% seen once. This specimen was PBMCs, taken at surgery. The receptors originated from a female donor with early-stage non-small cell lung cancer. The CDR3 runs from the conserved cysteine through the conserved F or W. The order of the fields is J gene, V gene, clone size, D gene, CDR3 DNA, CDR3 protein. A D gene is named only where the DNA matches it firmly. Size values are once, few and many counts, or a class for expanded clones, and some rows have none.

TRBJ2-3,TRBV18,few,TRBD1,TGTGCCAGCTCACCGCCTAACAGGGGGCATCGGGGCACAGATACGCAGTATTTT,CASSPPNRGHRGTDTQYF
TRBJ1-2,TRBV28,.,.,TGTGCCAGCAGTCGGTATGGCTACACCTTC,CASSRYGYTF
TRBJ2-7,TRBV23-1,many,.,TGCGCCAGCAGTCAAAGACAGGCGTACTCCTACGAGCAGTACTTC,CASSQRQAYSYEQYF
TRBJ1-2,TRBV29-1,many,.,TGCAGCGTTGATCCCGGAGCCGCTTATGGCTACACCTTC,CSVDPGAAYGYTF
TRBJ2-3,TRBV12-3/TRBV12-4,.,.,TGTGCCAGCAGTTTGGGCGGGGATTACACAGATACGCAGTATTTT,CASSLGGDYTDTQYF
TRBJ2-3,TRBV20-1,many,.,TGCAGTGGAGGCACAGATACGCAGTATTTT,CSGGTDTQYF
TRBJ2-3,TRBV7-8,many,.,TGTGCCAGCACCCCGAGCACAGATACGCAGTATTTT,CASTPSTDTQYF
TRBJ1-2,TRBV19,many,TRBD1,TGTGCCAGCGCAACCTTTTTAGACAGGGGGCGGCTCGACCTCTATGGCTACACCTTC,CASATFLDRGRLDLYGYTF
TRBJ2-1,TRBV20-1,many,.,TGCAGTGCTACCAATCCGATCGACCAGTTCTTC,CSATNPIDQFF
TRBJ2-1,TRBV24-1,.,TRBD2,TGTGCCACCAGTGACCCTTCCAGCGGGGGGGGGTCTCTGACCTACAATGAGCAGTTCTTC,CATSDPSSGGGSLTYNEQFF
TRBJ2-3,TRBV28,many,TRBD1,TGTGCCAGCAGTTTAAGAGGGGGCCTAATCACAGATACGCAGTATTTT,CASSLRGGLITDTQYF
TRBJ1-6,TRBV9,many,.,TGTGCCAGCAGCGCCCCTGGGAGGGGAGTTAATTCACCCCTCCACTTT,CASSAPGRGVNSPLHF
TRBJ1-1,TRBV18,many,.,TGTGCCAGCTCACTTGTCCCCGACGGAGAAGCTTTCTTT,CASSLVPDGEAFF
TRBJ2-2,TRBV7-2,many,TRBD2,TGTGCCAGCAGCTTAGTGGGGACTATTCACACCGGGGAGCTGTTTTTT,CASSLVGTIHTGELFF
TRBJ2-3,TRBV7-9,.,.,TGTGCCAGCAGCCCTGGGACATGGAAAACAGATACGCAGTATTTT,CASSPGTWKTDTQYF
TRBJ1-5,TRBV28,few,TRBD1,TGTGCCAGCGCGAACCGGGACAGGGGGGATCAGCCCCAGCATTTT,CASANRDRGDQPQHF
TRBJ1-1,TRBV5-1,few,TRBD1,TGCGCCAGCAGGACCGGGACAGGGAACACTGAAGCTTTCTTT,CASRTGTGNTEAFF
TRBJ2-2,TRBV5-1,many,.,TGCGCCAGCAGCTTGCAGGACACCGGGGAGCTGTTTTTT,CASSLQDTGELFF
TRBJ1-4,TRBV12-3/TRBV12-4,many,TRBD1,TGTGCCAGCAGGGCACAGGGGGCGGGAGAAAAACTGTTTTTT,CASRAQGAGEKLFF
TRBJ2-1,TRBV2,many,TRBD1,TGTGCCAGCAGGGAAACGACAGGGTTCGTTTTCAACAATGAGCAGTTCTTC,CASRETTGFVFNNEQFF
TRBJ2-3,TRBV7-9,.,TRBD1,TGTGCCAGCAGCCAAGGGACAGCTAGCACAGATACGCAGTATTTT,CASSQGTASTDTQYF
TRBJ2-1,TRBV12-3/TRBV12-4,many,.,TGTGCCAGCAGTTTAGCGGTCCTTCTTAGAAGGTCCTACAATGAGCAGTTCTTC,CASSLAVLLRRSYNEQFF
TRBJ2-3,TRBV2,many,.,TGTGCCAGCAGTGAGAGGACTAGCACAGATACGCAGTATTTT,CASSERTSTDTQYF
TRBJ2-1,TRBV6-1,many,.,TGTGCCAGCAGTGCCCGGGACTCCGCCGGGGAGCAGTTCTTC,CASSARDSAGEQFF
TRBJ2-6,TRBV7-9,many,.,TGTGCGTCAGGGAAGGCTGGGGCCAACGTCCTGACTTTC,CASGKAGANVLTF
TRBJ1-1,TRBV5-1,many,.,TGCGCCAGCAGCTTGGATGGCCACCCGAACACTGAAGCTTTCTTT,CASSLDGHPNTEAFF
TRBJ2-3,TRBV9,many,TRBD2,TGTGCCAGCAGCGTAAATAGCGGGGGGGCCGGGACAGATACGCAGTATTTT,CASSVNSGGAGTDTQYF
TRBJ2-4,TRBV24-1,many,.,TGTGCCACCAGTGATACAACAGGGGGGGACATTCAGTACTTC,CATSDTTGGDIQYF
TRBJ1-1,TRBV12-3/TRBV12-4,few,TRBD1,TGTGCCAGCAGTTCGGGACAGGGCCAGAACACTGAAGCTTTCTTT,CASSSGQGQNTEAFF
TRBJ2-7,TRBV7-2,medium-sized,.,TGTGCCAGCAGCTTACAATCAGGGGTATGGTACGAGCAGTACTTC,CASSLQSGVWYEQYF